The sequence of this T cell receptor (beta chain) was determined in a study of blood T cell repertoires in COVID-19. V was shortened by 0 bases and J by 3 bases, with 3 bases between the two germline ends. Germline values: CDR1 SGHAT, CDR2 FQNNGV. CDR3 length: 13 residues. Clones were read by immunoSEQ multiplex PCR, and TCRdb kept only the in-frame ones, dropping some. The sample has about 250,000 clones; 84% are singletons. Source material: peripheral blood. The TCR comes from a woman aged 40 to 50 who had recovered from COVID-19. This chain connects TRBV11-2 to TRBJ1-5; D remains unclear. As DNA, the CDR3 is TGTGCCAGCAGCTTAGATCTCAATCAGCCCCAGCATTTT. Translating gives CASSLDLNQPQHF.